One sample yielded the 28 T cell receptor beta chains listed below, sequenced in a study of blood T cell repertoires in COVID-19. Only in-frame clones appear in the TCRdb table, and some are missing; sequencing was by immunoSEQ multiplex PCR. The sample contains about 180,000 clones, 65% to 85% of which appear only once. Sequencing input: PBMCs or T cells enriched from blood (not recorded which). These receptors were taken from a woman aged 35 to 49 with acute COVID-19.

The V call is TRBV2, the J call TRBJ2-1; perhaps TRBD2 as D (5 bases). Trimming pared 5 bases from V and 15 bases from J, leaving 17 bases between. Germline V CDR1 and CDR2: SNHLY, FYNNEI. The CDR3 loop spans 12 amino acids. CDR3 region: CASSSGPGIGFF. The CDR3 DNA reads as TGTGCCAGCAGTTCCGGGCCGGGAATCGGGTTCTTC.

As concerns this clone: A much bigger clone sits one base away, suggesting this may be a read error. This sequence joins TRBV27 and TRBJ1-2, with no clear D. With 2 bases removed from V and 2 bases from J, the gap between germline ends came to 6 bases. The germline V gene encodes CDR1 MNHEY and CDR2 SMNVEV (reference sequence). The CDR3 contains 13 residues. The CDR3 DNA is TGTGCCAGCAGTTTAAACGGGAACTATGGCTACACCTTC. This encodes CASSLNGNYGYTF.

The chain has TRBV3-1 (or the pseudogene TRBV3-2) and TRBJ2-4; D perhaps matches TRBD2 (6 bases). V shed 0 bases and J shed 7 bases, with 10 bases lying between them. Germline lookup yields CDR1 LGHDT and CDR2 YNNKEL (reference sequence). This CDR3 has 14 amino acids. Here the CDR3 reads CASSQDTGANIQYF. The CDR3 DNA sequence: TGTGCCAGCAGCCAAGACACGGGAGCCAACATTCAGTACTTC.

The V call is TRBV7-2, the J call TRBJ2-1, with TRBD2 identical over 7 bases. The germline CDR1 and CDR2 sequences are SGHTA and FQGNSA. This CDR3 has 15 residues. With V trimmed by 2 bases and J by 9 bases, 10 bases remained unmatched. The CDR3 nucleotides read TGTGCCAGCAGCTTAAACCCAGCGGGATTGGGTGAGCAGTTCTTC. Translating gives CASSLNPAGLGEQFF.

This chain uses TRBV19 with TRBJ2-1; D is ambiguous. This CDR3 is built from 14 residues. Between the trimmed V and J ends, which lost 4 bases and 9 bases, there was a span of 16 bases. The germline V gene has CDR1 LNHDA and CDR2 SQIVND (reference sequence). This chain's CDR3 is CASSTQSFVGEQFF. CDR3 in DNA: TGTGCCAGTAGTACTCAATCGTTCGTCGGTGAGCAGTTCTTC.

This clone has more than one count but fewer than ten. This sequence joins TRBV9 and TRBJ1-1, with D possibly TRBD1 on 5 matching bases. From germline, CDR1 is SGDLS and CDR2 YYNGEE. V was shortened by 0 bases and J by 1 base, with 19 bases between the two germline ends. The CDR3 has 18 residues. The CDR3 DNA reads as TGTGCCAGCAGCGTAGTACCCCAGGGCGCGACTGCGAACACTGAAGCTTTCTTT. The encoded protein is CASSVVPQGATANTEAFF.

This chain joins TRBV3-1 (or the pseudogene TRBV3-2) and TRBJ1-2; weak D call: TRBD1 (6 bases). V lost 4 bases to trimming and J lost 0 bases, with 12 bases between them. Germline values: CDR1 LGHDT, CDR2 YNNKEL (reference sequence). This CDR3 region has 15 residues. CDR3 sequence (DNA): TGTGCCAGCAGCCGGACAGAAGCCTCTAACTATGGCTACACCTTC. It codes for CASSRTEASNYGYTF.

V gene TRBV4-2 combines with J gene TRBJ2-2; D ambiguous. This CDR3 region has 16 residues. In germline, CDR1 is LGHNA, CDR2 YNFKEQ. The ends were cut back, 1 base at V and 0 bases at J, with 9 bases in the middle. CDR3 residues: CASSQAAQTNTGELFF. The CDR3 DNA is TGTGCCAGCAGCCAAGCAGCGCAGACGAACACCGGGGAGCTGTTTTTT.

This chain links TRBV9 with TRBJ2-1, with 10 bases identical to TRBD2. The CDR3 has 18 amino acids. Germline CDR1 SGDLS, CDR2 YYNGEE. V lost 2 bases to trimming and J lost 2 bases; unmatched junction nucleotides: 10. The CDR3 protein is CASSVSGLAPGAYNEQFF. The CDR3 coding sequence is TGTGCCAGCAGCGTCTCGGGACTAGCGCCGGGAGCCTACAATGAGCAGTTCTTC.

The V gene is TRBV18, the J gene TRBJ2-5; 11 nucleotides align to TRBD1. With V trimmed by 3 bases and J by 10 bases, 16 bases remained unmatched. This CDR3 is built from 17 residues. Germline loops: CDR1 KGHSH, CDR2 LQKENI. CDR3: CASSPSEDRGPYGDQYF. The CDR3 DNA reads TGTGCCAGCTCACCGAGTGAGGACAGGGGGCCCTACGGCGACCAGTACTTC.

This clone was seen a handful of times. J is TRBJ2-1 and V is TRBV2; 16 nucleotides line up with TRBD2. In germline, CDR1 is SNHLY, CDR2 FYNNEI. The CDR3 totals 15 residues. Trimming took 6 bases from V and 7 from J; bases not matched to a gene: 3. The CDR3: CASRGLAGGPNEQFF. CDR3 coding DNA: TGTGCCAGCAGGGGACTAGCGGGAGGGCCAAATGAGCAGTTCTTC.

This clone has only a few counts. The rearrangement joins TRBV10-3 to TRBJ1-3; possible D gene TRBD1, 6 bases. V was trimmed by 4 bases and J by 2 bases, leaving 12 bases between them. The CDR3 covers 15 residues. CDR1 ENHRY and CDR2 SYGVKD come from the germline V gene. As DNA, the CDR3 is TGTGCCATCAGTGGGCCGGGACATACTGGAAACACCATATATTTT. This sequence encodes CAISGPGHTGNTIYF.

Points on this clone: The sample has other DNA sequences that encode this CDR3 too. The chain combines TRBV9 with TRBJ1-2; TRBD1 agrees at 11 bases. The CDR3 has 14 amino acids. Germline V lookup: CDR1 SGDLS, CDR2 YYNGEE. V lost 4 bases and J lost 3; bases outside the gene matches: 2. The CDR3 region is CASSPGQGDYGYTF. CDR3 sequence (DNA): TGTGCCAGCAGCCCGGGACAGGGGGACTATGGCTACACCTTC.

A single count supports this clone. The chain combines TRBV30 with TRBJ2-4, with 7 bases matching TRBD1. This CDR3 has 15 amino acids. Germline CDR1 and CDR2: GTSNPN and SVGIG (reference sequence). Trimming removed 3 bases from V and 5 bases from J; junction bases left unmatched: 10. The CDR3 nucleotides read TGTGCCTGGAGCAGAGACAGGGCCTGGGAAAACATTCAGTACTTC. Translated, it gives CAWSRDRAWENIQYF.

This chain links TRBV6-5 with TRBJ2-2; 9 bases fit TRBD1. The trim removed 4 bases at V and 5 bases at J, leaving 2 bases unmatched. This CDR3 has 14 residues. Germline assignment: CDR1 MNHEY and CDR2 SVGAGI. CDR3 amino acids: CASSFGTGTGELFF. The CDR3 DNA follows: TGTGCCAGCAGTTTCGGGACAGGGACCGGGGAGCTGTTTTTT.

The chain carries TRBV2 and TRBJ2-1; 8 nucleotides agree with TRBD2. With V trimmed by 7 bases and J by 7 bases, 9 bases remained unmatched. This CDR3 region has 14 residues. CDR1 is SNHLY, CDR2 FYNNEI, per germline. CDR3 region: CASKKREFYNEQFF. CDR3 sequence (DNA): TGTGCCAGCAAGAAGCGGGAGTTTTATAATGAGCAGTTCTTC. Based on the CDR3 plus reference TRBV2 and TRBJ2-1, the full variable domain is EPEVTQTPSHQVTQMGQEVILRCVPISNHLYFYWYRQILGQKVEFLVSFYNNEISEKSEIFDDQFSVERPDGSNFTLKIRSTKLEDSAMYFCASKKREFYNEQFFGPGTRLTVL.

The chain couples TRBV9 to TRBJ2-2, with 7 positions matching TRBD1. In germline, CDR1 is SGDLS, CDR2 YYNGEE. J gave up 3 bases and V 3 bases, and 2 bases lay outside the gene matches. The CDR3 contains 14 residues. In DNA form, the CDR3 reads TGTGCCAGCAGCGGGGACAGCCACACCGGGGAGCTGTTTTTT. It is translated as CASSGDSHTGELFF.

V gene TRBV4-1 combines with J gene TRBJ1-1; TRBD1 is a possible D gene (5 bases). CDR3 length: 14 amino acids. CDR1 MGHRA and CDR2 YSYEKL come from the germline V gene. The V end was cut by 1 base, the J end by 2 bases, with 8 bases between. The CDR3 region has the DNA TGCGCCAGCAGCCAAGTTACAGGCAACACTGAAGCTTTCTTT. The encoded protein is CASSQVTGNTEAFF.

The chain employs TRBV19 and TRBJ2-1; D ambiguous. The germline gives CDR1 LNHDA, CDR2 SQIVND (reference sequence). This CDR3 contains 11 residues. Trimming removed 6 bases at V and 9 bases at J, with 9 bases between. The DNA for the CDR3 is TGTGCCAGTAGGATAAGAGGTGAGCAGTTCTTC. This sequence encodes CASRIRGEQFF.

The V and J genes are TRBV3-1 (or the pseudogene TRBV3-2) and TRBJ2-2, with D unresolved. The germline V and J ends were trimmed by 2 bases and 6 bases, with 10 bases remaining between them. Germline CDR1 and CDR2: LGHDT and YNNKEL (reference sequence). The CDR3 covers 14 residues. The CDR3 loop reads CASSQMISSGELFF. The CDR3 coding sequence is TGTGCCAGCAGCCAAATGATTAGTTCCGGGGAGCTGTTTTTT.

CDR3 nucleotides: TGTGCCAGCAGCCCCGTCCCTAGCGGGAAGTACAATGAGCAGTTCTTC. It is translated as CASSPVPSGKYNEQFF. The chain has TRBV7-2 and TRBJ2-1, with 9 bases aligning to TRBD2. The ends lost 5 bases at V and 4 bases at J; junction bases unmatched: 9. Germline CDR1 is SGHTA and CDR2 is FQGNSA. The CDR3 covers 16 residues.

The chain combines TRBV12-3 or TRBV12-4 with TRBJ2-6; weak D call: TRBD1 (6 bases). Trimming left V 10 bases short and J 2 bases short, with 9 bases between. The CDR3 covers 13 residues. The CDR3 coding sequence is TGTGCCACTGAGGGGGCTGGGGCCAACGTCCTGACTTTC. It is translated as CATEGAGANVLTF.

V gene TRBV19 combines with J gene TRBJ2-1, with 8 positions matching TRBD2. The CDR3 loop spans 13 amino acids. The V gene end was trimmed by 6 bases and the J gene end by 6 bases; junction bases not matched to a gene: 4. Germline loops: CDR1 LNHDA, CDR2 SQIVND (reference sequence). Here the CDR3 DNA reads TGTGCCAGTAGCACGAGCGGGAGCAATGAGCAGTTCTTC. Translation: CASSTSGSNEQFF.

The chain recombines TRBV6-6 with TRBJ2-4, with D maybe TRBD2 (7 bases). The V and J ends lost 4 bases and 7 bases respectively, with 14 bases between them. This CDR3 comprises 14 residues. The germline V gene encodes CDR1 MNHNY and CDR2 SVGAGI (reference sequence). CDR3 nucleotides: TGTGCCAGCAGTTCGGGCAGGGGAGGGAACATTCAGTACTTC. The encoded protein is CASSSGRGGNIQYF.

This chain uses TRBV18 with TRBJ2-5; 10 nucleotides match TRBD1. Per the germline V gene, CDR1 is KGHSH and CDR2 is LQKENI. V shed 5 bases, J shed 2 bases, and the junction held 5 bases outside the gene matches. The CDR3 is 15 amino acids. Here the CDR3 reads CASSRDRGGQETQYF. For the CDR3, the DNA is TGTGCCAGCTCAAGGGACAGGGGTGGTCAAGAGACCCAGTACTTC.

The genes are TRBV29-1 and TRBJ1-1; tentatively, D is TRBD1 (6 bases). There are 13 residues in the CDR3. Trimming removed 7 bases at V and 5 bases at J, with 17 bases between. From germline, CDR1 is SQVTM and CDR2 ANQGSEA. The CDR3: CSALQGRWTEAFF. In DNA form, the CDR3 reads TGCAGCGCCCTACAGGGACGATGGACTGAAGCTTTCTTT.

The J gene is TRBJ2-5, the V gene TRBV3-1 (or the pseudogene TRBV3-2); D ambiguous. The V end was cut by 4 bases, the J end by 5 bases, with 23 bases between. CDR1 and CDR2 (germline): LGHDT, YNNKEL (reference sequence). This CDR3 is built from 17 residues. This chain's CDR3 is CASSPSRARLTWETQYF. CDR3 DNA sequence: TGTGCCAGCAGCCCCTCTAGAGCCCGGCTGACTTGGGAGACCCAGTACTTC.

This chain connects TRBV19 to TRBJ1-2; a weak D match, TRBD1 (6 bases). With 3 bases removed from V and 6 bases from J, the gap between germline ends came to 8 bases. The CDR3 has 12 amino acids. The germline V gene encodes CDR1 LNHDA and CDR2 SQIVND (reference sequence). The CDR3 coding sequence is TGTGCCAGTAGTATCAACAGGGATGGCTACACCTTC. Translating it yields CASSINRDGYTF.